The sequence of this TCR beta chain was determined in a study of T cell responses to AZD1222 COVID-19 vaccine. Study-level findings and limits: Baseline seropositivity characterized only a handful of AZD1222 recipients. Repertoire sampling was restricted to post-peak T cell response timepoints. Once two AZD1222 doses were given, Spike-specific TCR breadth and depth went up.

Pooled in the analysis were second doses at about 4 or about 12 weeks. The data were produced by immunoSEQ multiplex PCR, yet TCRdb's version contains in-frame clones alone and is incomplete. The sample lists some 180,000 clones; over 90% were seen once. Turning to this clone: The antigen remains undetermined.

The sequence came from an adult who received the AZD1222 COVID-19 vaccine. Sample: peripheral blood, taken 28 days after the second AZD1222 dose.

The CDR3 sequence is CASRSRPGHKETQYF. The CDR3, as DNA: TGTGCCAGCAGATCGAGACCGGGACATAAAGAGACCCAGTACTTC. The chain carries TRBV27 and TRBJ2-5; D may be TRBD1 (6 bases). Germline V gene lookup returns CDR1 MNHEY and CDR2 SMNVEV (reference sequence). V gave up 6 bases and J gave up 3 bases, with 17 bases separating them. The CDR3 is made up of 15 amino acids.